The 21 T cell receptor beta chains reported below all come from one sample, sequenced in a study of shared clonotypes between healthy human individuals. Terminally differentiated effector memory CD45RA+ cells were left out of the naive CD8 fraction, which was CD45RO-negative and positively selected for CCR7. Sequencing used immunoSEQ multiplex PCR; TCRdb keeps in-frame clones, though not all of them. The repertoire holds roughly 1,800,000 clones, with about 95% as singletons. The sequencing sample was made of naive CD8+ T cells sorted from blood. These receptors were taken from a man aged 18 to 29 in good health.

This sequence joins TRBV5-6 and TRBJ2-2; D not certain. The CDR3 loop spans 13 amino acids. Trimming took off 5 bases at V and 3 bases at J, with 8 bases between the two ends. Germline loops: CDR1 SGHDT, CDR2 YYEEEE. CDR3 amino acids: CASRTSDTGELFF. CDR3 DNA: TGTGCCAGCAGAACGTCTGACACCGGGGAGCTGTTTTTT. The full variable domain, in which reference TRBV5-6 and TRBJ2-2 provide the parts outside the CDR3, is DAGVTQSPTHLIKTRGQQVTLRCSPKSGHDTVSWYQQALGQGPQFIFQYYEEEERQRGNFPDRFSGHQFPNYSSELNVNALLLGDSALYLCASRTSDTGELFFGEGSRLTVL.

V gene TRBV5-5 combines with J gene TRBJ2-7; D not certain. CDR1 and CDR2 (germline): SGHKS, YYEKEE (reference sequence). The V gene lost 4 bases and the J gene lost 3 bases, with 5 bases spanning the gap. The CDR3 is made up of 11 amino acids. The CDR3 loop is CASSGIYEQYF. In DNA, the CDR3 is TGTGCCAGCAGCGGCATCTACGAGCAGTACTTC. Full variable domain (remainder filled in from reference TRBV5-5 and TRBJ2-7): DAGVTQSPTHLIKTRGQQVTLRCSPISGHKSVSWYQQVLGQGPQFIFQYYEKEERGRGNFPDRFSARQFPNYSSELNVNALLLGDSALYLCASSGIYEQYFGPGTRLTVT.

This clone was seen only once. V is TRBV11-2 and J is TRBJ2-5, with unresolved D. The germline gives CDR1 SGHAT, CDR2 FQNNGV. The CDR3 has 15 amino acids. With 8 bases removed from V and 3 bases from J, the gap between germline ends came to 19 bases. The CDR3 nucleotides read TGTGCCAGCTTGAGCCCAGGAGACCTGGAAGAGACCCAGTACTTC. Protein: CASLSPGDLEETQYF.

Comment on this clone: This specimen includes other DNA sequences encoding the same CDR3. This rearrangement joins TRBV27 to TRBJ2-7; TRBD1 agrees at 8 bases. Trimming took 5 bases from V and 4 from J; bases not matched to a gene: 4. The germline V gene encodes CDR1 MNHEY and CDR2 SMNVEV (reference sequence). There are 13 residues in the CDR3. CDR3 sequence: CASSPTGVYEQYF. In DNA form, the CDR3 reads TGTGCCAGCAGTCCGACAGGGGTATACGAGCAGTACTTC.

The chain combines TRBV19 with TRBJ1-6, with 7 bases aligning to TRBD1. This CDR3 has 14 amino acids. Germline values: CDR1 LNHDA, CDR2 SQIVND (reference sequence). Trimming at V came to 11 bases and at J to 7 bases, leaving 11 bases not matched to a gene. The CDR3 coding sequence is TGTGCCCGTGGCCCGACAGGGAACAATTCACCCCTCCACTTT. As protein: CARGPTGNNSPLHF. The whole variable domain, remainder taken from reference TRBV19 and TRBJ1-6, is DGGITQSPKYLFRKEGQNVTLSCEQNLNHDAMYWYRQDPGQGLRLIYYSQIVNDFQKGDIAEGYSVSREKKESFPLTVTSAQKNPTAFYLCARGPTGNNSPLHFGNGTRLTVT.

V and J are TRBV4-1 and TRBJ2-5; maybe TRBD2 (6 bases). The V and J ends lost 1 base and 6 bases respectively, with 9 bases between them. This CDR3 has 13 residues. In germline, CDR1 is MGHRA, CDR2 YSYEKL. The CDR3 reads CASSQALAKTQYF. The CDR3, as DNA: TGCGCCAGCAGCCAAGCACTAGCAAAGACCCAGTACTTC.

The chain is built from TRBV28 and TRBJ2-1; a possible D gene is TRBD2 (6 bases). V lost 2 bases and J lost 4, with 12 bases in between. The CDR3 extends over 15 amino acids. Per the germline V gene, CDR1 is MDHEN and CDR2 is SYDVKM. CDR3 coding DNA: TGTGCCAGCAGTTTAAGGCGGGGATCTTACAATGAGCAGTTCTTC. Translated: CASSLRRGSYNEQFF.

V and J are TRBV19 and TRBJ2-5; TRBD2 matches at 7 bases. This CDR3 spans 15 amino acids. Germline CDR1 is LNHDA and CDR2 is SQIVND (reference sequence). Unmatched junction bases numbered 11, after V lost 6 bases and J lost 4 bases. This CDR3 is CASSLAGGGGETQYF. The CDR3 DNA reads TGTGCCAGTAGCTTGGCGGGCGGGGGAGGAGAGACCCAGTACTTC.

The V gene is TRBV2, the J gene TRBJ2-3; 8 bases are shared with TRBD2. Germline V lookup: CDR1 SNHLY, CDR2 FYNNEI. The CDR3 extends over 13 amino acids. With V trimmed by 8 bases and J by 3 bases, 4 bases remained unmatched. In DNA, the CDR3 is TGTGCCAGCCATGGGACTAGAACAGATACGCAGTATTTT. Its translation is CASHGTRTDTQYF.

The chain links TRBV14 to TRBJ2-1, with 8 bases aligning to TRBD2. Unmatched junction bases numbered 5, after V lost 0 bases and J lost 4 bases. This CDR3 spans 16 amino acids. In germline, CDR1 is SGHDN, CDR2 FVKESK. The CDR3 loop is CASSQDLAGPYNEQFF. CDR3 nucleotides: TGTGCCAGCAGCCAAGATTTAGCGGGACCTTACAATGAGCAGTTCTTC.

V and J are TRBV7-9 and TRBJ2-3; perhaps TRBD1 as D (5 bases). Trimming took 2 bases from V and 4 from J, leaving 13 bases between them. The germline gives CDR1 SEHNR, CDR2 FQNEAQ (reference sequence). The CDR3 runs 15 residues. Here the CDR3 reads CASSLMGQGADTQYF. The DNA for the CDR3 is TGTGCCAGCAGCTTAATGGGGCAAGGGGCAGATACGCAGTATTTT.

J is TRBJ2-3 and V is TRBV7-3, with TRBD1 as a possible D gene (5 bases). Trimming cost V 5 bases and J 4 bases, with 19 bases left between them. The CDR3 sequence is 16 residues long. Germline CDR1 SGHTA, CDR2 FQGTGA. The chain's CDR3 is CASSQGTAPLSDTQYF. DNA for the CDR3: TGTGCCAGCAGCCAGGGAACAGCGCCCTTATCAGATACGCAGTATTTT. The full variable domain, with the rest looked up from reference TRBV7-3 and TRBJ2-3, is GAGVSQTPSNKVTEKGKYVELRCDPISGHTALYWYRQSLGQGPEFLIYFQGTGAADDSGLPNDRFFAVRPEGSVSTLKIQRTERGDSAVYLCASSQGTAPLSDTQYFGPGTRLTVL.

This chain links TRBV27 with TRBJ2-3; D possibly corresponds to TRBD1 (5 bases). Deletions cut 5 bases from V and 0 bases from J, with 12 bases between. CDR1 MNHEY and CDR2 SMNVEV come from the germline V gene (reference sequence). This CDR3 spans 15 amino acids. The CDR3 nucleotides are TGTGCCAGCAGTGACCCAGGGCCCAGCACAGATACGCAGTATTTT. This encodes CASSDPGPSTDTQYF.

The rearrangement links TRBV9 to TRBJ2-7; 7 bases match TRBD2. This CDR3 region has 15 residues. Per the germline V gene, CDR1 is SGDLS and CDR2 is YYNGEE. The V and J ends lost 2 bases and 3 bases, in that order; junction bases with no gene match: 8. The DNA of the CDR3 is TGTGCCAGCAGCGTCGAATCCGGGGGGATCTACGAGCAGTACTTC. Translating gives CASSVESGGIYEQYF.

Comments on this clone: Within the sample, other DNA sequences also encode this same CDR3. The chain employs TRBV7-8 and TRBJ1-2; TRBD1 agrees at 10 bases. Germline CDR1 and CDR2: SGHVS and FQNEAQ. This CDR3 comprises 14 residues. V lost 5 bases, J lost 5 bases, and 5 bases stayed unmatched. The CDR3 protein is CASSLDRGAYGYTF. In DNA form, the CDR3 reads TGTGCCAGCAGCCTGGACAGGGGGGCATATGGCTACACCTTC.

The gene calls are TRBV27 and TRBJ1-5; 9 nucleotides align to TRBD1. Germline-derived CDR1 and CDR2 are MNHEY and SMNVEV (reference sequence). The CDR3 has 15 residues. Losses at the gene ends were 5 bases for V and 6 bases for J; bases not matched to a gene: 8. The CDR3 DNA is TGTGCCAGCAGTCCGGGACAGGGAATAGGTCAGCCCCAGCATTTT. Translation gives CASSPGQGIGQPQHF.

The V gene is TRBV30, the J gene TRBJ2-1, with a weak D call TRBD2 (7 bases). CDR1 GTSNPN and CDR2 SVGIG come from the germline V gene (reference sequence). V lost 2 bases and J 6 bases, leaving 11 bases between the germline ends. The CDR3 covers 13 residues. The CDR3 spells CAWSRGGLNEQFF. CDR3 DNA sequence: TGTGCCTGGAGTAGGGGGGGGCTCAATGAGCAGTTCTTC.

Details on this clone: Within the sample, other DNA sequences also encode this same CDR3. This chain connects TRBV27 to TRBJ2-7; a weak D match, TRBD2 (6 bases). This CDR3 region has 14 residues. The germline gives CDR1 MNHEY, CDR2 SMNVEV (reference sequence). The V and J ends lost 2 bases and 0 bases respectively, with 8 bases between them. CDR3 amino acids: CASSLGGSSYEQYF. The DNA for the CDR3 is TGTGCCAGCAGTTTAGGAGGGAGCTCCTACGAGCAGTACTTC.

The chain couples TRBV6-1 to TRBJ1-5, with TRBD1 matching over 8 bases. V dropped 1 base and J dropped 3; count of bases not matched to a gene: 8. Per the germline V gene, CDR1 is MNHNS and CDR2 is SASEGT. The CDR3 is 17 amino acids. CDR3 DNA: TGTGCCAGCAGTGAAGATATCGGGACAGGCTTCAATCAGCCCCAGCATTTT. As protein: CASSEDIGTGFNQPQHF.

The chain links TRBV11-2 to TRBJ2-7; D remains unclear. V was trimmed by 1 base and J by 2 bases, leaving 9 bases between them. In germline, CDR1 is SGHAT, CDR2 FQNNGV. The CDR3 has 14 amino acids. CDR3 nucleotides: TGTGCCAGCAGCTTAGCGACGGTTGCCTACGAGCAGTACTTC. Amino acids: CASSLATVAYEQYF.

The genes are TRBV14 and TRBJ2-3; 8 positions agree with TRBD1. CDR1 is SGHDN and CDR2 is FVKESK in the germline V gene. There are 16 residues in the CDR3. Unmatched junction bases numbered 9, after V lost 4 bases and J lost 3 bases. CDR3 residues: CASSRPAGGFTDTQYF. In nucleotides, the CDR3 is TGTGCCAGCAGCCGGCCTGCAGGGGGCTTTACAGATACGCAGTATTTT.